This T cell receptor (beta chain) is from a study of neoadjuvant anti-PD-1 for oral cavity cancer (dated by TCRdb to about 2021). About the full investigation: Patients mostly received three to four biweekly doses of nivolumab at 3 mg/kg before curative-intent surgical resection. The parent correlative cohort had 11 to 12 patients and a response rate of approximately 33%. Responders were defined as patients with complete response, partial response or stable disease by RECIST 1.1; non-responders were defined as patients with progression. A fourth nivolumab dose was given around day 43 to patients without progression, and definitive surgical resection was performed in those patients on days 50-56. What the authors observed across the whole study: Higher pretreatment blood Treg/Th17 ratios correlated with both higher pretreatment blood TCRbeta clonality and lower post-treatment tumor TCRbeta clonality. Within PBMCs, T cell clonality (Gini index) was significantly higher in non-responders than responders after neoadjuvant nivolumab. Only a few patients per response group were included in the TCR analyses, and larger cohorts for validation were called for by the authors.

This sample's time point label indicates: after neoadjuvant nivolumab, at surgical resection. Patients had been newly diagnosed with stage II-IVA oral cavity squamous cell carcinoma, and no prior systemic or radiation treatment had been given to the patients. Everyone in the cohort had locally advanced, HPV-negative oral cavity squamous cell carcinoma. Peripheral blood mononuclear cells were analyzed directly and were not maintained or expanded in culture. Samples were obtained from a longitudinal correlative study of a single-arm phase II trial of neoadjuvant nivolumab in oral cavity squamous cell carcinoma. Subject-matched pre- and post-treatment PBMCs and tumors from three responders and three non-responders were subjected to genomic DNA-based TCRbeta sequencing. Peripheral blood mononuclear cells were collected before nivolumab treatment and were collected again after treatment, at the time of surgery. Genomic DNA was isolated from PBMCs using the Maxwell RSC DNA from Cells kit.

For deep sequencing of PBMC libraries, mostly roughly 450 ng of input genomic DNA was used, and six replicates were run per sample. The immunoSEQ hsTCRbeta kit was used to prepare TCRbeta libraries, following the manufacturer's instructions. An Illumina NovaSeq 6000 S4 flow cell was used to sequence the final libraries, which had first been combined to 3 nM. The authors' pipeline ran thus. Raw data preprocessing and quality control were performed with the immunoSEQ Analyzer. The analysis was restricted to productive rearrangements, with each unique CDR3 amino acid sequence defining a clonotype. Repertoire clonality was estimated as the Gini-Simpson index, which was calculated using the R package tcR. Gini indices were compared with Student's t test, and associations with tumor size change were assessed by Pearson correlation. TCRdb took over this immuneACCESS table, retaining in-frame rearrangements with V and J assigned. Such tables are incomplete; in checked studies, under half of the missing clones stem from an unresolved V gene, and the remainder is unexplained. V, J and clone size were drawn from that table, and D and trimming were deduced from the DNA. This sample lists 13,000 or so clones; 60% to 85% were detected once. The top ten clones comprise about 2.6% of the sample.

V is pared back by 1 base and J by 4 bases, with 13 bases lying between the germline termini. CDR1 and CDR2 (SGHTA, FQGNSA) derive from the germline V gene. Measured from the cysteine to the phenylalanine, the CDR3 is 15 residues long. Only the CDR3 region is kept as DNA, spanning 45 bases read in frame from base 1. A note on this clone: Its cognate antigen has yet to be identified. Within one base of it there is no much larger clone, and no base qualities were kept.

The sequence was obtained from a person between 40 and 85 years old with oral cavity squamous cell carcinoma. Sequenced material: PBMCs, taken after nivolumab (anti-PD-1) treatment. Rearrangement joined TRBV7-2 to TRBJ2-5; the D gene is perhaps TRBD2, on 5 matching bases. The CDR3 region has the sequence CASSLVKGRGETQYF. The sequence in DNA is TGTGCCAGCAGCTTAGTGAAAGGCCGGGGAGAGACCCAGTACTTC.